One and the same sample provided the 17 T cell receptor beta chains below, sequenced in a study of shared clonotypes between healthy human individuals. Libraries were prepared by immunoSEQ multiplex PCR; TCRdb keeps only in-frame clonotypes and omits some of them. The table has around 1 million clones, about 80% seen once. Sequenced material: memory CD4+ T cells sorted from blood. The sample's subset: CD45RA-negative fraction. Receptors were obtained from a young man in good health.

This clone came up a few times. The chain has TRBV28 and TRBJ2-7; 7 nucleotides line up with TRBD1. This CDR3 is 16 amino acids long. Germline V gives CDR1 MDHEN, CDR2 SYDVKM. The junction had 9 bases not matched to a gene; V was cut back by 1 base and J by 3 bases. This chain's CDR3 is CASSLLRDRKHYEQYF. For the CDR3, the DNA is TGTGCCAGCAGTTTATTAAGGGACAGAAAGCACTACGAGCAGTACTTC.

The CDR3 spells CATQGYGKETQYF. The CDR3 bases are TGTGCCACTCAAGGCTATGGGAAGGAGACCCAGTACTTC. J is TRBJ2-5 and V is TRBV10-3; D not resolved. Germline values: CDR1 ENHRY, CDR2 SYGVKD. This CDR3 region has 13 residues. Deletions cut 10 bases from V and 5 bases from J, with 17 bases between.

Remarks on this clone: At the DNA level, this CDR3 is encoded by other sequences in the same sample as well. The CDR3 bases are TGCGCCAGCAGCTGGAGGGGCGGGAGCACAGATACGCAGTATTTT. This codes for CASSWRGGSTDTQYF. The rearrangement links TRBV5-1 to TRBJ2-3; D might be TRBD2 (6 bases). Germline-derived CDR1 and CDR2 are SGHRS and YFSETQ. The CDR3 covers 15 residues. Deletions cut 3 bases from V and 0 bases from J, with 11 bases between.

The chain carries TRBV19 and TRBJ2-2, with 9 nucleotides matching TRBD1. The CDR3 length is 15 residues. Losses at the gene ends were 5 bases for V and 8 bases for J; bases not matched to a gene: 9. Per the germline V gene, CDR1 is LNHDA and CDR2 is SQIVND (reference sequence). CDR3 DNA sequence: TGTGCCAGTAGTGCCCCGGACAGGGGACGAGGGGAGCTGTTTTTT. Translated, it gives CASSAPDRGRGELFF.

The CDR3 spells CASSRTRDEAFF. In DNA form, the CDR3 reads TGTGCCAGCAGCCGGACCCGGGACGAAGCTTTCTTT. The V and J genes are TRBV7-2 and TRBJ1-1, with a weak D call TRBD1 (5 bases). V was shortened by 5 bases and J by 8 bases, with 12 bases between the two germline ends. Germline loops: CDR1 SGHTA, CDR2 FQGNSA. The CDR3 covers 12 residues.

This sequence joins TRBV28 and TRBJ2-5; tentative D call: TRBD1 (7 bases). In germline, CDR1 is MDHEN, CDR2 SYDVKM. The CDR3 contains 15 residues. The ends were cut back, 2 bases at V and 3 bases at J, with 13 bases in the middle. In nucleotides, the CDR3 is TGTGCCAGCAGTTTAGGAGGGACAGTCGAAGAGACCCAGTACTTC. Protein sequence: CASSLGGTVEETQYF.

The chain couples TRBV28 to TRBJ1-2, with D possibly TRBD1 on 5 matching bases. Between the trimmed V and J ends, which lost 2 bases and 3 bases, there was a span of 10 bases. The CDR3 consists of 14 residues. Looked up from germline, CDR1 is MDHEN and CDR2 is SYDVKM. The CDR3 coding sequence is TGTGCCAGCAGTTTAACGGGAGGGGACTATGGCTACACCTTC. This translates into CASSLTGGDYGYTF.

The chain links TRBV19 to TRBJ1-1, with unresolved D. This CDR3 region has 12 residues. Trimming stripped 5 bases from V and 6 bases from J, with 10 bases between. Germline V gene lookup returns CDR1 LNHDA and CDR2 SQIVND (reference sequence). The CDR3 is CASSRTGPEAFF. In DNA form, the CDR3 reads TGTGCCAGTAGTCGGACCGGGCCTGAAGCTTTCTTT. Filled out from reference TRBV19 and TRBJ1-1, the complete variable domain reads DGGITQSPKYLFRKEGQNVTLSCEQNLNHDAMYWYRQDPGQGLRLIYYSQIVNDFQKGDIAEGYSVSREKKESFPLTVTSAQKNPTAFYLCASSRTGPEAFFGQGTRLTVV.

In its sample, this clone was seen a few times. Other DNA sequences in this sample translate to the same CDR3. The gene calls are TRBV15 and TRBJ2-3, with D possibly being TRBD1 or TRBD2 (5 bases each). Trimming took 0 bases from V and 3 from J, leaving 13 bases between them. The CDR3 length is 16 residues. Germline CDR1 LNHNV, CDR2 YYDKDF (reference sequence). The CDR3 region is CATSRDEGWGTDTQYF. CDR3 sequence (DNA): TGTGCCACCAGCAGAGATGAGGGTTGGGGGACAGATACGCAGTATTTT.

The V gene is TRBV5-4, the J gene TRBJ1-2, with 11 bases lining up with TRBD1. In germline, CDR1 is SGHNT, CDR2 YYREEE (reference sequence). The CDR3 runs 14 residues. Trimming removed 4 bases from V and 7 bases from J; junction bases left unmatched: 6. The CDR3 here is CASSQGQGVGGYTF. DNA of the CDR3: TGTGCCAGCAGCCAGGGACAGGGGGTTGGTGGCTACACCTTC. Complete variable domain (other parts from reference TRBV5-4 and TRBJ1-2): ETGVTQSPTHLIKTRGQQVTLRCSSQSGHNTVSWYQQALGQGPQFIFQYYREEENGRGNFPPRFSGLQFPNYSSELNVNALELDDSALYLCASSQGQGVGGYTFGSGTRLTVV.

The chain uses TRBV7-8 and TRBJ1-1, with TRBD1 identical over 9 bases. Germline CDR1 reads SGHVS; CDR2 reads FQNEAQ. This CDR3 region has 13 residues. The J segment lost 5 bases and the V segment lost 5 bases, leaving 3 bases of the junction unmatched. The chain's CDR3 is CASSGQGLTEAFF. DNA of the CDR3: TGTGCCAGCAGCGGACAGGGGCTGACTGAAGCTTTCTTT.

This chain links TRBV20-1 with TRBJ1-5; D not certain. This CDR3 has 11 amino acids. From germline, CDR1 is DFQATT and CDR2 SNEGSKA (reference sequence). The V and J ends lost 5 bases and 11 bases respectively, with 13 bases between them. Here the CDR3 reads CSAGRDWAQHF. CDR3 coding DNA: TGCAGTGCTGGGAGGGATTGGGCCCAGCATTTT.

This clone was seen once. The chain links TRBV6-5 to TRBJ1-5; possible D gene TRBD1, 5 bases. The germline V gene has CDR1 MNHEY and CDR2 SVGAGI. Trimming left V 3 bases short and J 3 bases short, with 12 bases between. This CDR3 is built from 15 residues. The CDR3 loop reads CASSYVAGFNQPQHF. The DNA of the CDR3 is TGTGCCAGCAGTTATGTGGCAGGGTTCAATCAGCCCCAGCATTTT.

The chain carries TRBV5-4 and TRBJ2-5; possibly TRBD2 for D (6 bases). CDR1 and CDR2 from the germline V gene are SGHNT and YYREEE (reference sequence). The length of the CDR3 is 13 residues. Trimming removed 3 bases at V and 5 bases at J, with 11 bases between. The CDR3 sequence is CASSSSGRETQYF. Here the CDR3 DNA reads TGTGCCAGCAGCTCGTCGGGGAGGGAGACCCAGTACTTC.

The chain links TRBV28 to TRBJ2-7, with D perhaps TRBD2 (7 bases). CDR1 is MDHEN and CDR2 is SYDVKM in the germline V gene. Trimming cost V 6 bases and J 1 base, with 13 bases left between them. There are 14 residues in the CDR3. The CDR3 bases are TGTGCCAGCAGGGAAGGGGGGGTTTCCTACGAGCAGTACTTC. It encodes CASREGGVSYEQYF.

The rearrangement uses TRBV5-1 and TRBJ1-6; possibly TRBD1 for D (6 bases). V was cut by 4 bases and J by 0 bases, with 14 bases left in between. CDR1 SGHRS and CDR2 YFSETQ come from the germline V gene. This CDR3 has 17 amino acids. The chain's CDR3 is CASSNGQRSSYNSPLHF. CDR3 DNA: TGCGCCAGCAGCAATGGACAGAGAAGCTCCTATAATTCACCCCTCCACTTT.

This clone has only a few counts. One junction end does not reproduce the germline sequence, and a read error may be involved. The J gene is TRBJ2-7, the V gene TRBV7-7, with 8 bases fitting TRBD1. Germline CDR1 SSHAT, CDR2 FNYEAQ (reference sequence). The CDR3 is 13 amino acids. This chain's CDR3 is CASSQRGQGEQYF. CDR3 coding DNA: TGTGCTAGCAGCCAGCGAGGACAGGGCGAGCAGTACTTC.